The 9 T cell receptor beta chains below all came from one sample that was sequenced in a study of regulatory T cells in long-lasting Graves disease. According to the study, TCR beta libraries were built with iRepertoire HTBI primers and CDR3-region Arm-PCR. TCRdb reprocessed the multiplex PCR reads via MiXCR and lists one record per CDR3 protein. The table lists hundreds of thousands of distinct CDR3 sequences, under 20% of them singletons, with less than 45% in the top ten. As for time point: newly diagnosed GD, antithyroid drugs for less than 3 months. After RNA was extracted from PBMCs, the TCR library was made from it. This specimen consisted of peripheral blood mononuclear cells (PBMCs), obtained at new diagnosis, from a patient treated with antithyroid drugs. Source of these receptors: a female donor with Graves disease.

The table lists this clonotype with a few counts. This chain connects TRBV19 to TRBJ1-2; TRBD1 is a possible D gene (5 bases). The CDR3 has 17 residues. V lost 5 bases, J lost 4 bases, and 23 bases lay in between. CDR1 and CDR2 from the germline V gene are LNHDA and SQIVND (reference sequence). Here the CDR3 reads CASSPSPPSGPPYGYTF. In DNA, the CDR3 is TGTGCCAGTAGTCCCTCGCCTCCTTCGGGGCCCCCCTATGGCTACACCTTC.

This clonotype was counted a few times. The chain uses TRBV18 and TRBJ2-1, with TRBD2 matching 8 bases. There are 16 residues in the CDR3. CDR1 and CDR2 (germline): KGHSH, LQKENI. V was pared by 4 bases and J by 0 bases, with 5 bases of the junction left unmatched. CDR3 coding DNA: TGTGCCAGCTCACGACTAGCGCCTAACTCCTACAATGAGCAGTTCTTC. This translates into CASSRLAPNSYNEQFF.

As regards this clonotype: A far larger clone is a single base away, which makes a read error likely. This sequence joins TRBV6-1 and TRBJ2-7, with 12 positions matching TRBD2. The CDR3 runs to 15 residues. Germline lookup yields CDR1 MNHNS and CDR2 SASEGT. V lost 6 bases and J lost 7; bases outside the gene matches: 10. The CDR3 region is CASSPGTSGLGEQYF. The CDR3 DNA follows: TGTGCCAGCAGCCCCGGGACTAGCGGGCTCGGGGAGCAGTACTTC.

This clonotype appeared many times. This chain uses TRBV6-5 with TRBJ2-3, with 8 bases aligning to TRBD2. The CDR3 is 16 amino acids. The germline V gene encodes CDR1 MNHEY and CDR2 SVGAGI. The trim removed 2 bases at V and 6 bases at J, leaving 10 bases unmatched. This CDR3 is CASSYSTSGGADTQYF. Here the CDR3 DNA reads TGTGCCAGCAGTTACAGTACTAGCGGCGGTGCGGATACGCAGTATTTT.

The DNA of the CDR3 is TGTGCCAGCTCACCCCTAATTAACAGCTACAATGAGCAGTTCTTC. It yields the protein CASSPLINSYNEQFF. The V call is TRBV18, the J call TRBJ2-1, with D hard to call. CDR3 size: 15 residues. Germline assignment: CDR1 KGHSH and CDR2 LQKENI. V was pared by 3 bases and J by 3 bases, with 12 bases between.

The CDR3 bases are TGTGCCAGCAGCCCGGGGACTAGCGAAACGTACAATGAGCAGTTCTTC. It specifies CASSPGTSETYNEQFF. This chain connects TRBV11-3 to TRBJ2-1; 10 bases agree with TRBD2. The germline CDR1 and CDR2 sequences are SGHNT and YENEEA. The CDR3 is 16 residues long. Trimming removed 5 bases from V and 4 bases from J; junction bases left unmatched: 8.

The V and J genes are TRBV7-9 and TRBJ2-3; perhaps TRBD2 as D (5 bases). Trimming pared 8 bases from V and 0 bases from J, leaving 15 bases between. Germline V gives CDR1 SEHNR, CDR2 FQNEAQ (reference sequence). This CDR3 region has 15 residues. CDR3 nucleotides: TGTGCCAGCCTTCTGAGCGGTGCTAGCACAGATACGCAGTATTTT. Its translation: CASLLSGASTDTQYF.

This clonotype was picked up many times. In DNA form, the CDR3 reads TGTGCCACTAGGCGTGGACAGAGTATTTACGAGCAGTACTTC. Protein sequence: CATRRGQSIYEQYF. The V call is TRBV28, the J call TRBJ2-7, with D tentatively TRBD1 (6 bases). This CDR3 region has 14 residues. Germline lookup yields CDR1 MDHEN and CDR2 SYDVKM. The V and J ends lost 10 bases and 4 bases respectively, with 20 bases between them.

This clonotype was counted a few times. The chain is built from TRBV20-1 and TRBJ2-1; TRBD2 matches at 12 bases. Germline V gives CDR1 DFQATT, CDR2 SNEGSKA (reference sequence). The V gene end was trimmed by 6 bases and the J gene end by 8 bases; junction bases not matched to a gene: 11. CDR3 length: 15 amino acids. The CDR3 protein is CSAFSSGRVSYEQFF. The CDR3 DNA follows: TGCAGTGCCTTCTCTAGCGGGAGGGTCTCGTATGAGCAGTTCTTC.